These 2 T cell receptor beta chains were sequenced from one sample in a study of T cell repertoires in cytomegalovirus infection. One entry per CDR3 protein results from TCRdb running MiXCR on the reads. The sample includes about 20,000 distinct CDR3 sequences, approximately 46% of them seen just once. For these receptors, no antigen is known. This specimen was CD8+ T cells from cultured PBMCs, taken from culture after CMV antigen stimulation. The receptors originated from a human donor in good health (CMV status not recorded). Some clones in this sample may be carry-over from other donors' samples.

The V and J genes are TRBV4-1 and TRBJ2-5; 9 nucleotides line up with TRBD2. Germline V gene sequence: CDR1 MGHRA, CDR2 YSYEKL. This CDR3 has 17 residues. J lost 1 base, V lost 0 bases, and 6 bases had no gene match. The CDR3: CASSQDQNSGGQETQYF. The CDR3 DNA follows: TGCGCCAGCAGCCAAGATCAGAATAGCGGGGGCCAAGAGACCCAGTACTTC.

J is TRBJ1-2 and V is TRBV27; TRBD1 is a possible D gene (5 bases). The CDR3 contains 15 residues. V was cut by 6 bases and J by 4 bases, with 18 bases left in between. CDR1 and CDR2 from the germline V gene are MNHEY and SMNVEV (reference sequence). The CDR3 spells CASRTAGTVAYGYTF. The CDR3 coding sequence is TGTGCCAGCAGGACCGCAGGGACCGTTGCCTATGGCTACACCTTC.